A single sample is the source of the 31 T cell receptor beta chains below, sequenced in a study of CD8 T cells in Susac syndrome. An amount of RNA that ranged from about 0.45 to 1 ug was reverse transcribed with random hexamers. In TCRdb, the immunoSEQ multiplex PCR reads were re-called with MiXCR into one record per CDR3 protein. The sample has about 440,000 distinct CDR3 sequences, approximately 89% seen once. The material sequenced was CD8+ T cells from PBMCs. These receptors all come from a human donor with multiple sclerosis.

The gene calls are TRBV12-3 or TRBV12-4 and TRBJ2-7; D gene unclear. The CDR3 has 14 amino acids. Trimming stripped 1 base from V and 3 bases from J, with 10 bases between. The CDR3 spells CASSLVGYHYEQYF. DNA of the CDR3: TGTGCCAGCAGTTTAGTAGGCTACCACTACGAGCAGTACTTC.

The V and J genes are TRBV14 and TRBJ2-1; tentatively, D is TRBD1 (6 bases). Germline V gene sequence: CDR1 SGHDN, CDR2 FVKESK. The length of the CDR3 is 13 residues. With 3 bases removed from V and 8 bases from J, the gap between germline ends came to 11 bases. CDR3 region: CASSQQGFHEQFF. The CDR3, as DNA: TGTGCCAGCAGCCAGCAGGGGTTCCATGAGCAGTTCTTC.

This clonotype was recorded a few times. J is TRBJ1-1 and V is TRBV6-1; D unresolved. V was shortened by 4 bases and J by 1 base, with 10 bases between the two germline ends. CDR3 size: 14 residues. Germline assignment: CDR1 MNHNS and CDR2 SASEGT. In DNA form, the CDR3 reads TGTGCCAGCAGTGTTTTCACTCCGAACACTGAAGCTTTCTTT. Translated, it gives CASSVFTPNTEAFF.

The chain recombines TRBV29-1 with TRBJ1-3; D unclear. The V gene's germline CDR1 is SQVTM and CDR2 ANQGSEA. The CDR3 sequence is 13 residues long. The V and J ends lost 6 bases and 0 bases respectively, with 9 bases between them. The CDR3, as DNA: TGCAGCGTCGTGACCCTCTCTGGAAACACCATATATTTT. Protein: CSVVTLSGNTIYF. Looking up the rest from reference TRBV29-1 and TRBJ1-3 gives the full variable domain: SAVISQKPSRDICQRGTSLTIQCQVDSQVTMMFWYRQQPGQSLTLIATANQGSEATYESGFVIDKFPISRPNLTFSTLTVSNMSPEDSSIYLCSVVTLSGNTIYFGEGSWLTVV.

The chain links TRBV19 to TRBJ2-7, with unresolved D. Germline-derived CDR1 and CDR2 are LNHDA and SQIVND (reference sequence). V lost 5 bases and J 0 bases, leaving 8 bases between the germline ends. The length of the CDR3 is 13 residues. CDR3 bases: TGTGCCAGTAGTGTCAGAATCTCCTACGAGCAGTACTTC. Translated: CASSVRISYEQYF.

The rearrangement joins TRBV27 to TRBJ1-1; D may be TRBD1 (5 bases). Germline V gene sequence: CDR1 MNHEY, CDR2 SMNVEV (reference sequence). CDR3 length equals 15 residues. V was trimmed by 10 bases and J by 3 bases, leaving 21 bases between them. CDR3 sequence reads: CATSPVGRGDTEAFF. CDR3 sequence (DNA): TGTGCCACCTCACCGGTGGGGCGAGGGGACACTGAAGCTTTCTTT.

This clonotype showed up just once. This chain's CDR3 is CASSSWTSRSWSEQYF. The CDR3, as DNA: TGTGCCAGCAGCTCTTGGACTAGCCGAAGCTGGAGCGAGCAGTACTTC. V is TRBV11-2 and J is TRBJ2-7, with 8 bases matching TRBD2. V lost 4 bases to trimming and J lost 6 bases; unmatched junction nucleotides: 14. The CDR3 is made up of 16 amino acids. Germline lookup yields CDR1 SGHAT and CDR2 FQNNGV. Full variable domain (rest looked up from reference TRBV11-2 and TRBJ2-7): EAGVAQSPRYKIIEKRQSVAFWCNPISGHATLYWYQQILGQGPKLLIQFQNNGVVDDSQLPKDRFSAERLKGVDSTLKIQPAKLEDSAVYLCASSSWTSRSWSEQYFGPGTRLTVT.

The gene calls are TRBV12-3 or TRBV12-4 and TRBJ2-1, with TRBD2 identical over 10 bases. The CDR3 has 16 residues. The V and J ends lost 3 bases and 7 bases, in that order; junction bases with no gene match: 9. The CDR3 reads CASSFHSGTSENEQFF. The CDR3 nucleotides are TGTGCCAGCAGTTTCCATTCCGGGACTAGCGAGAATGAGCAGTTCTTC.

J is TRBJ2-2 and V is TRBV29-1; D tentatively reads TRBD1 or TRBD2 (5 bases each). This CDR3 is built from 15 residues. Germline V lookup: CDR1 SQVTM, CDR2 ANQGSEA. Trimming stripped 4 bases from V and 6 bases from J, with 18 bases between. CDR3 protein: CSVGFDMGDPGELFF. The DNA of the CDR3 is TGCAGCGTTGGGTTTGATATGGGGGACCCCGGGGAGCTGTTTTTT.

The chain joins TRBV11-2 to TRBJ1-2, with unresolved D. This CDR3 spans 15 amino acids. V was cut by 2 bases and J by 2 bases, with 12 bases left in between. Germline V CDR1 and CDR2: SGHAT, FQNNGV. Here the CDR3 reads CASSLSVTGNYGYTF. The DNA for the CDR3 is TGTGCCAGCAGCTTAAGCGTGACGGGGAACTATGGCTACACCTTC.

CDR3 region: CASSPVADLNTEAFF. The CDR3 DNA sequence: TGTGCCAGCAGCCCTGTGGCAGACTTGAACACTGAAGCTTTCTTT. The rearrangement uses TRBV7-2 and TRBJ1-1; D not resolved. Trimming shortened V by 5 bases and J by 0 bases, and 13 bases separated the two germline ends. The CDR3 spans 15 residues. Germline V gene lookup returns CDR1 SGHTA and CDR2 FQGNSA.

This chain uses TRBV20-1 with TRBJ2-7, with 8 positions matching TRBD2. CDR1 is DFQATT, CDR2 SNEGSKA, per germline (reference sequence). Losses at the gene ends were 5 bases for V and 2 bases for J; bases not matched to a gene: 5. This CDR3 has 13 amino acids. CDR3: CSARGGRTYEQYF. CDR3 DNA sequence: TGCAGTGCTCGGGGGGGCAGAACCTACGAGCAGTACTTC.

This chain uses TRBV3-1 with TRBJ2-5, with TRBD2 identical over 8 bases. CDR1 is LGHDT, CDR2 YNNKEL, per germline (reference sequence). The CDR3 runs 16 residues. V trimming: 3 bases; J trimming: 2 bases; junction bases outside the gene matches: 8. The CDR3 DNA follows: TGTGCCAGCAGCCAGGTCCTAGCGGGCCTACAAGAGACCCAGTACTTC. Protein: CASSQVLAGLQETQYF.

This clonotype appeared once. DNA of the CDR3: TGTGCCAGCAGGATGGCCGGACAGGGGCTACATGAGCAGTTCTTC. Translating it yields CASRMAGQGLHEQFF. The genes are TRBV5-4 and TRBJ2-1, with 9 bases lining up with TRBD1. The CDR3 is made up of 15 amino acids. Trimming cost V 5 bases and J 8 bases; bases outside gene matches: 11. Germline CDR1 is SGHNT and CDR2 is YYREEE (reference sequence).

This clonotype was seen a few times. This chain connects TRBV28 to TRBJ2-1; D possibly uses TRBD1 or TRBD2 (5 bases each). This CDR3 spans 12 amino acids. CDR1 is MDHEN, CDR2 SYDVKM, per germline. Trimming removed 6 bases from V and 6 bases from J, with 9 bases in between. CDR3 amino acids: CASSRGGNEQFF. The DNA of the CDR3 is TGTGCCAGCAGCCGTGGGGGCAATGAGCAGTTCTTC. The whole variable domain, remainder taken from reference TRBV28 and TRBJ2-1, is DVKVTQSSRYLVKRTGEKVFLECVQDMDHENMFWYRQDPGLGLRLIYFSYDVKMKEKGDIPEGYSVSREKKERFSLILESASTNQTSMYLCASSRGGNEQFFGPGTRLTVL.

The chain recombines TRBV27 with TRBJ2-7; 7 bases fit TRBD2. This CDR3 has 13 residues. Germline lookup yields CDR1 MNHEY and CDR2 SMNVEV (reference sequence). The ends lost 8 bases at V and 2 bases at J; junction bases unmatched: 6. As DNA, the CDR3 is TGTGCCAGCTCAGCGGGACCCACCTACGAGCAGTACTTC. Its translation: CASSAGPTYEQYF.

The V and J genes are TRBV28 and TRBJ2-6; 8 bases match TRBD1. Losses at the gene ends were 5 bases for V and 1 base for J; bases not matched to a gene: 10. The CDR3 sequence is 18 residues long. Germline CDR1 MDHEN, CDR2 SYDVKM. The CDR3 is CASSDNRGRPSGANVLTF. For the CDR3, the DNA is TGTGCCAGCAGTGACAACAGGGGGAGGCCATCTGGGGCCAACGTCCTGACTTTC.

The V and J genes are TRBV12-3 or TRBV12-4 and TRBJ1-1; D is unresolved. V was clipped by 3 bases and J by 4 bases, with 9 bases between them. The CDR3 is 13 residues long. CDR3 loop: CASSFGESTEAFF. The CDR3 DNA reads as TGTGCCAGCAGTTTCGGGGAGAGCACTGAAGCTTTCTTT.

The chain joins TRBV7-9 to TRBJ2-1; TRBD1 matches 7 bases. J lost 7 bases, V lost 1 base, and 7 bases had no gene match. Per the germline V gene, CDR1 is SEHNR and CDR2 is FQNEAQ (reference sequence). The CDR3 runs to 15 residues. The chain's CDR3 is CASSLVEGARNEQFF. CDR3 DNA sequence: TGTGCCAGCAGCTTAGTAGAGGGGGCTCGGAATGAGCAGTTCTTC.

This clonotype has just a few counts. The chain carries TRBV20-1 and TRBJ2-7; D not certain. Germline loops: CDR1 DFQATT, CDR2 SNEGSKA (reference sequence). Trimming took off 0 bases at V and 3 bases at J, with 12 bases between the two ends. This CDR3 has 14 residues. CDR3 DNA sequence: TGCAGTGCTAGAGATAGTGTCGCACACTACGAGCAGTACTTC. As protein: CSARDSVAHYEQYF.

The chain carries TRBV28 and TRBJ2-5, with D possibly TRBD1 on 5 matching bases. V dropped 3 bases and J dropped 5 bases, with 13 bases sitting between them. The germline V gene has CDR1 MDHEN and CDR2 SYDVKM. The CDR3 spans 14 residues. The CDR3 protein is CASSLGRVVETQYF. CDR3 bases: TGTGCCAGCAGTTTGGGCAGGGTCGTGGAGACCCAGTACTTC.

The chain links TRBV19 to TRBJ1-3; no clear D gene. The CDR3 is made up of 13 amino acids. CDR1 is LNHDA, CDR2 SQIVND, per germline (reference sequence). V lost 1 base and J lost 0, with 1 base in between. As DNA, the CDR3 is TGTGCCAGTAGTATAGTCTCTGGAAACACCATATATTTT. Translated, it gives CASSIVSGNTIYF.

In this sample, this clonotype turned up a few times. The CDR3 loop is CASSLWEGLSPLHF. As DNA, the CDR3 is TGTGCCAGCAGCTTATGGGAGGGGTTATCACCCCTCCACTTT. The V call is TRBV7-6, the J call TRBJ1-6; maybe TRBD1 (5 bases). The CDR3 has 14 residues. Per germline, CDR1 SGHVS and CDR2 FNYEAQ. V was trimmed by 2 bases and J by 10 bases, leaving 12 bases between them. The full variable domain, completed using reference TRBV7-6 and TRBJ1-6, is GAGVSQSPRYKVTKRGQDVALRCDPISGHVSLYWYRQALGQGPEFLTYFNYEAQQDKSGLPNDRFSAERPEGSISTLTIQRTEQRDSAMYRCASSLWEGLSPLHFGNGTRLTVT.

The chain couples TRBV12-3 or TRBV12-4 to TRBJ1-1; D ambiguous. Trimming removed 3 bases from V and 4 bases from J, with 9 bases in between. The CDR3 loop spans 13 amino acids. In DNA form, the CDR3 reads TGTGCCAGCAGTTTCCCCCTAGGCACTGAAGCTTTCTTT. Its translation: CASSFPLGTEAFF.

This chain connects TRBV6-6 to TRBJ2-7; the match to TRBD1 covers 9 bases. Unmatched junction bases numbered 3, after V lost 2 bases and J lost 7 bases. Germline V lookup: CDR1 MNHNY, CDR2 SVGAGI (reference sequence). The CDR3 spans 13 residues. The CDR3 DNA sequence: TGTGCCAGCAGTTACCGGGACAGGGATGAGCAGTACTTC. This encodes CASSYRDRDEQYF.

This clonotype has a handful of counts. The chain joins TRBV27 to TRBJ2-2, with D perhaps matching TRBD2 (5 bases). The CDR3 is 15 amino acids. CDR1 is MNHEY, CDR2 SMNVEV, per germline (reference sequence). The germline V and J ends were trimmed by 7 bases and 5 bases, with 17 bases remaining between them. In nucleotides, the CDR3 is TGTGCCAGCACCGGACTTCCATACGGGACCGGGGAGCTGTTTTTT. Translating it yields CASTGLPYGTGELFF.

V gene TRBV6-5 combines with J gene TRBJ1-2; 11 bases are a match to TRBD1. The CDR3 has 16 amino acids. V dropped 4 bases and J dropped 7; count of bases not matched to a gene: 11. Germline assignment: CDR1 MNHEY and CDR2 SVGAGI. CDR3 bases: TGTGCCAGCAGTTTCGCACCTGGACAGGGGGCGGCTGGCTACACCTTC. Its protein product is CASSFAPGQGAAGYTF.

The genes are TRBV19 and TRBJ2-1, with D possibly being TRBD1 or TRBD2 (5 bases each). V shed 6 bases and J shed 6 bases, with 12 bases lying between them. CDR1 is LNHDA and CDR2 is SQIVND in the germline V gene (reference sequence). The CDR3 sequence is 13 residues long. CDR3 region: CASRLGVGNEQFF. The CDR3, as DNA: TGTGCCAGTAGATTGGGGGTCGGCAATGAGCAGTTCTTC.

This chain uses TRBV6-5 with TRBJ1-4, with a possible D match to TRBD1 (5 bases). The germline V gene has CDR1 MNHEY and CDR2 SVGAGI. The CDR3 is made up of 15 amino acids. Trimming left V 3 bases short and J 8 bases short, with 16 bases between. CDR3 sequence (DNA): TGTGCCAGCAGTTATGTACGGGGAAGGGACGAAAAACTGTTTTTT. Translated, it gives CASSYVRGRDEKLFF.

The genes are TRBV7-9 and TRBJ1-2; unclear D gene. CDR3 size: 13 residues. V dropped 5 bases and J dropped 4 bases, with 11 bases sitting between them. Germline V gives CDR1 SEHNR, CDR2 FQNEAQ (reference sequence). CDR3 bases: TGTGCCAGCAGCCCACCGGGGATCTATGGCTACACCTTC. Translating it yields CASSPPGIYGYTF.

This chain connects TRBV5-1 to TRBJ1-3; D gene uncertain. From germline, CDR1 is SGHRS and CDR2 YFSETQ. The V end was cut by 4 bases, the J end by 0 bases, with 11 bases between. This CDR3 has 15 residues. The CDR3 sequence: CASSVGEDSGNTIYF. The CDR3 nucleotides read TGCGCCAGCAGCGTAGGAGAAGACTCTGGAAACACCATATATTTT.